The 32 T cell receptor beta chains below come from one sample, sequenced in a study of blood T cell repertoires in COVID-19. Only in-frame clones appear in the TCRdb table, and some are missing; sequencing was by immunoSEQ multiplex PCR. The repertoire holds a few hundred thousand clones, with around 86% as singletons. What was sequenced was peripheral blood. These TCRs come from a woman in her twenties or thirties who had recovered from COVID-19.

V usage is TRBV5-8 and J usage is TRBJ1-4, with 11 bases lining up with TRBD1. The CDR3 is made up of 16 amino acids. V was clipped by 4 bases and J by 13 bases; unmatched bases: 15. Germline V CDR1 and CDR2: SGHTS, YDEGEE. CDR3 sequence: CASSRLTGQGAPGLFF. The CDR3 nucleotides read TGTGCCAGCAGCCGGTTGACCGGACAGGGGGCGCCTGGACTGTTTTTT. The complete variable domain, with remaining parts taken from reference TRBV5-8 and TRBJ1-4, reads EAGVTQSPTHLIKTRGQQATLRCSPISGHTSVYWYQQALGLGLQFLLWYDEGEERNRGNFPPRFSGRQFPNYSSELNVNALELEDSALYLCASSRLTGQGAPGLFFGSGTQLSVL.

This chain uses TRBV2 with TRBJ1-1, with no clear D. V was clipped by 6 bases and J by 1 base, with 9 bases between them. CDR3 length: 13 amino acids. The V gene's germline CDR1 is SNHLY and CDR2 FYNNEI. The CDR3 DNA is TGTGCCAGCAGGGAGCAGAGGAACACTGAAGCTTTCTTT. Translation gives CASREQRNTEAFF.

This sequence joins TRBV27 and TRBJ2-7, with 8 bases matching TRBD2. CDR1 and CDR2 (germline): MNHEY, SMNVEV (reference sequence). There are 20 residues in the CDR3. V shed 6 bases and J 0 bases; nucleotides not matched to a gene: 22. CDR3 bases: TGTGCCAGCAGGTATCGTAGCGGGACCCAGAATTCCCAGAGCTCCTACGAGCAGTACTTC. This translates into CASRYRSGTQNSQSSYEQYF.

The chain employs TRBV11-1 and TRBJ2-1; D gene ambiguous. The V gene's germline CDR1 is SGHAT and CDR2 FQDESV (reference sequence). V was shortened by 5 bases and J by 9 bases, with 11 bases between the two germline ends. The CDR3 has 12 residues. For the CDR3, the DNA is TGTGCCAGCAGCCCCCCCGGTCCTGAGCAGTTCTTC. Translated, it gives CASSPPGPEQFF.

As to this clone: Compared with germline, one end of the junction differs, possibly owing to a read error. The gene calls are TRBV11-2 and TRBJ1-2; 7 positions match TRBD1. Germline values: CDR1 SGHAT, CDR2 FQNNGV. CDR3 length: 15 residues. The CDR3 loop reads CASSVEDRVVGGYTF. In DNA form, the CDR3 reads TGTGCCAGCAGCGTAGAAGACAGGGTTGTAGGAGGCTACACCTTC.

This clone was observed a handful of times. The rearrangement uses TRBV11-3 and TRBJ2-7; 9 bases match TRBD1. The CDR3 is made up of 15 amino acids. Trimming removed 2 bases from V and 1 base from J; junction bases left unmatched: 3. Germline CDR1 reads SGHNT; CDR2 reads YENEEA. In DNA form, the CDR3 reads TGTGCCAGCAGCTTATCTGGGACAGGGTCCTACGAGCAGTACTTC. Its translation is CASSLSGTGSYEQYF.

The gene calls are TRBV5-1 and TRBJ1-1, with D hard to call. CDR1 and CDR2 (germline): SGHRS, YFSETQ. The V end lost 4 bases, the J end lost 6 bases, and 16 bases lay between the germline ends. The CDR3 is made up of 14 amino acids. In DNA, the CDR3 is TGCGCCAGCAGCCAGGAAAGCCTAAGTCCTGAAGCTTTCTTT. This sequence encodes CASSQESLSPEAFF.

The rearrangement links TRBV5-8 to TRBJ1-6; D call uncertain. Germline lookup yields CDR1 SGHTS and CDR2 YDEGEE. CDR3 length: 13 amino acids. With 3 bases removed from V and 8 bases from J, the gap between germline ends came to 9 bases. CDR3: CASSSLSDSPLHF. As DNA, the CDR3 is TGTGCCAGCAGCTCCCTCAGCGATTCACCCCTCCACTTT.

V usage is TRBV7-9 and J usage is TRBJ2-2, with a tentative D call TRBD1 (5 bases). CDR3 length: 12 residues. Trimming removed 8 bases at V and 5 bases at J, with 9 bases between. The germline gives CDR1 SEHNR, CDR2 FQNEAQ (reference sequence). The CDR3: CASPKGTGELFF. The CDR3 DNA is TGTGCCAGCCCGAAGGGGACCGGGGAGCTGTTTTTT.

This chain uses TRBV5-4 with TRBJ1-1; weak D call: TRBD1 (6 bases). The germline CDR1 and CDR2 sequences are SGHNT and YYREEE (reference sequence). This CDR3 spans 13 amino acids. The V and J ends lost 0 bases and 8 bases respectively, with 11 bases between them. CDR3 nucleotide sequence: TGTGCCAGCAGCTTGGCCTCGGGGACAGAAGCTTTCTTT. It yields the protein CASSLASGTEAFF.

This chain uses TRBV3-1 (or the pseudogene TRBV3-2) with TRBJ2-3; the match to TRBD2 covers 7 bases. J was trimmed by 6 bases and V by 4 bases; bases with no gene match: 4. Germline V CDR1 and CDR2: LGHDT, YNNKEL (reference sequence). This CDR3 comprises 13 residues. CDR3 sequence (DNA): TGTGCCAGCAGCCGAGGGGAGGGGGATACGCAGTATTTT. Encoded protein: CASSRGEGDTQYF.

This sequence joins TRBV7-9 and TRBJ2-1, with D perhaps TRBD2 (5 bases). Germline CDR1 is SEHNR and CDR2 is FQNEAQ (reference sequence). V was trimmed by 7 bases and J by 5 bases, leaving 6 bases between them. This CDR3 is built from 11 residues. CDR3 in amino acids: CASTRDNEQFF. The CDR3 coding sequence is TGTGCCAGCACGCGGGACAATGAGCAGTTCTTC.

The chain recombines TRBV28 with TRBJ1-5; maybe TRBD1 (5 bases). The CDR3 consists of 14 residues. The V gene's germline CDR1 is MDHEN and CDR2 SYDVKM. Deletions cut 8 bases from V and 7 bases from J, with 18 bases between. The CDR3 region is CASESWGGGQPQHF. The CDR3 nucleotides are TGTGCCAGCGAGTCCTGGGGCGGGGGGCAGCCCCAGCATTTT.

The J gene is TRBJ2-5, the V gene TRBV5-4; 14 bases fit TRBD2. Germline CDR1 SGHNT, CDR2 YYREEE (reference sequence). The CDR3 covers 16 residues. V shed 5 bases, J shed 4 bases, and the junction held 7 bases outside the gene matches. CDR3 protein: CASRYKGLAGVETQYF. CDR3 nucleotides: TGTGCCAGCAGATACAAGGGACTAGCGGGAGTAGAGACCCAGTACTTC.

This clone showed up just once. V is TRBV27 and J is TRBJ2-2; perhaps TRBD2 as D (6 bases). Trimming removed 0 bases at V and 5 bases at J, with 7 bases between. CDR3 length: 14 residues. Germline V gene lookup returns CDR1 MNHEY and CDR2 SMNVEV (reference sequence). In DNA, the CDR3 is TGTGCCAGCAGTTTATCGGGGGGTACCGGGGAGCTGTTTTTT. It specifies CASSLSGGTGELFF.

Points on this clone: The same CDR3 can be traced to other DNA sequences in this sample. The V call is TRBV7-9, the J call TRBJ1-5; D is perhaps TRBD1 (5 bases). The CDR3 contains 14 residues. The germline gives CDR1 SEHNR, CDR2 FQNEAQ (reference sequence). Between the trimmed V and J ends, which lost 1 base and 4 bases, there was a span of 8 bases. The CDR3 DNA reads as TGTGCCAGCAGCTTAGGTCAGGGAAATCAGCCCCAGCATTTT. This encodes CASSLGQGNQPQHF.

J is TRBJ1-4 and V is TRBV5-6; D may be TRBD1 (6 bases). CDR1 and CDR2 (germline): SGHDT, YYEEEE. The CDR3 sequence is 15 residues long. V was shortened by 4 bases and J by 6 bases, with 16 bases between the two germline ends. The CDR3 DNA sequence: TGTGCCAGCAGCAAGAAAAGACAGGAATATGAAAAACTGTTTTTT. Amino acid sequence: CASSKKRQEYEKLFF.

Notes on this clone: In the same sample, other DNA sequences code for this CDR3. This chain joins TRBV27 and TRBJ2-7; no definite D call. Germline lookup yields CDR1 MNHEY and CDR2 SMNVEV (reference sequence). The CDR3 is 13 residues long. V lost 2 bases and J 2 bases, leaving 7 bases between the germline ends. CDR3: CASSLGQTYEQYF. The CDR3 DNA reads as TGTGCCAGCAGTTTAGGGCAAACCTACGAGCAGTACTTC.

The rearrangement uses TRBV4-1 and TRBJ2-1; a possible D gene is TRBD2 (5 bases). This CDR3 contains 14 residues. V dropped 1 base and J dropped 4 bases, with 8 bases sitting between them. Germline V gives CDR1 MGHRA, CDR2 YSYEKL. The CDR3 is CASSQVDLYNEQFF. The CDR3 DNA is TGCGCCAGCAGCCAAGTGGACTTGTACAATGAGCAGTTCTTC.

V gene TRBV19 combines with J gene TRBJ2-5, with a possible D match to TRBD1 (8 bases). Trimming cost V 2 bases and J 7 bases, with 11 bases left between them. The CDR3 totals 13 residues. Germline V gene lookup returns CDR1 LNHDA and CDR2 SQIVND (reference sequence). The CDR3 is CASSITGGVTQYF. CDR3 sequence (DNA): TGTGCCAGTAGTATAACAGGGGGGGTGACCCAGTACTTC.

The chain combines TRBV7-2 with TRBJ2-3, with no clear D. The germline V and J ends were trimmed by 5 bases and 2 bases, with 11 bases remaining between them. This CDR3 region has 14 residues. Germline values: CDR1 SGHTA, CDR2 FQGNSA. The CDR3 spells CASSLRVNTDTQYF. In nucleotides, the CDR3 is TGTGCCAGCAGCCTACGGGTAAACACAGATACGCAGTATTTT.

The chain recombines TRBV7-2 with TRBJ2-7; a weak D match, TRBD2 (5 bases). CDR1 is SGHTA and CDR2 is FQGNSA in the germline V gene. V was shortened by 4 bases and J by 2 bases, with 9 bases between the two germline ends. This CDR3 contains 13 residues. In DNA, the CDR3 is TGTGCCAGCAGCTCCTCGGGGACCTACGAGCAGTACTTC. Its translation: CASSSSGTYEQYF.

The chain uses TRBV5-1 and TRBJ1-4, with TRBD1 matching 8 bases. Germline trimming cut 4 bases from V and 4 bases from J; bases unmatched to any gene: 15. Germline assignment: CDR1 SGHRS and CDR2 YFSETQ. The CDR3 sequence is 18 residues long. DNA of the CDR3: TGCGCCAGCAGCCGAGGGACAGGAGCCCTTAATCTTAATGAAAAACTGTTTTTT. It specifies CASSRGTGALNLNEKLFF.

V is TRBV24-1 and J is TRBJ1-1; D uncertain. Germline CDR1 is KGHDR and CDR2 is SFDVKD. Trimming removed 1 base at V and 1 base at J, with 3 bases between. The CDR3 loop spans 13 amino acids. CDR3 DNA: TGTGCCACCAGTGATTTCGGGAACACTGAAGCTTTCTTT. Translation gives CATSDFGNTEAFF.

This rearrangement joins TRBV3-1 (or the pseudogene TRBV3-2) to TRBJ2-7; 10 positions match TRBD1. The CDR3 totals 20 residues. Trimming removed 5 bases from V and 6 bases from J; junction bases left unmatched: 25. Germline V CDR1 and CDR2: LGHDT, YNNKEL (reference sequence). CDR3 sequence: CASSVDRGRVAERNPGEQYF. The CDR3 coding sequence is TGTGCCAGCAGCGTTGACAGGGGGCGTGTCGCTGAACGGAACCCAGGCGAGCAGTACTTC.

This chain connects TRBV7-9 to TRBJ2-1; 7 bases fit TRBD2. Germline trimming cut 3 bases from V and 7 bases from J; bases unmatched to any gene: 9. The CDR3 runs to 15 residues. Germline V lookup: CDR1 SEHNR, CDR2 FQNEAQ (reference sequence). CDR3 coding DNA: TGTGCCAGCAGCTTCGGGGGGTTCGTGTGGAATGAGCAGTTCTTC. Translated: CASSFGGFVWNEQFF.

V is TRBV5-1 and J is TRBJ1-4, with D maybe TRBD1 (5 bases). This CDR3 spans 15 amino acids. V lost 0 bases to trimming and J lost 5 bases, with 11 bases between them. From germline, CDR1 is SGHRS and CDR2 YFSETQ. The CDR3 sequence: CASSLAKGRNEKLFF. The CDR3 nucleotides read TGCGCCAGCAGCTTGGCCAAGGGGCGAAATGAAAAACTGTTTTTT.

The chain employs TRBV27 and TRBJ2-6; D gene unclear. CDR1 is MNHEY and CDR2 is SMNVEV in the germline V gene (reference sequence). V was cut by 4 bases and J by 0 bases, with 10 bases left in between. The CDR3 runs to 16 residues. The CDR3 sequence: CASSSPRSSGANVLTF. CDR3 DNA: TGTGCCAGCAGTTCCCCGAGGAGCTCTGGGGCCAACGTCCTGACTTTC.

The V call is TRBV2, the J call TRBJ1-2, with a weak D call TRBD1 (5 bases). The germline V and J ends were trimmed by 8 bases and 7 bases, with 17 bases remaining between them. Germline assignment: CDR1 SNHLY and CDR2 FYNNEI. The CDR3 is made up of 13 amino acids. The chain's CDR3 is CASEGGDTLGYTF. The CDR3 coding sequence is TGTGCCAGCGAGGGAGGGGATACTCTTGGCTACACCTTC.

The chain has TRBV27 and TRBJ1-2, with D perhaps TRBD1 (6 bases). V gave up 8 bases and J gave up 3 bases, with 16 bases separating them. The germline V gene has CDR1 MNHEY and CDR2 SMNVEV (reference sequence). This CDR3 has 14 amino acids. Here the CDR3 reads CASGRTDPYYGYTF. In DNA, the CDR3 is TGTGCCAGCGGGCGGACAGACCCCTACTATGGCTACACCTTC.

This clone was counted a few times. This chain uses TRBV2 with TRBJ1-2, with D possibly being TRBD1 (5 bases). This CDR3 spans 15 amino acids. Trimming shortened V by 0 bases and J by 5 bases, and 13 bases separated the two germline ends. Germline values: CDR1 SNHLY, CDR2 FYNNEI. CDR3 loop: CASSEALQGDYGYTF. CDR3 coding DNA: TGTGCCAGCAGTGAAGCGCTTCAGGGCGATTATGGCTACACCTTC.

The table lists this clone with a count of one. The rearrangement joins TRBV19 to TRBJ2-2, with 11 bases matching TRBD2. CDR3 length: 16 amino acids. Germline-derived CDR1 and CDR2 are LNHDA and SQIVND (reference sequence). With 10 bases clipped from V and 5 bases from J, the junction kept 12 bases outside the gene matches. CDR3 loop: CAISSSGREGTGELFF. CDR3 in DNA: TGTGCCATAAGTAGTAGCGGGAGGGAGGGGACCGGGGAGCTGTTTTTT.